This T cell receptor beta chain was documented in a study of blood T cell repertoires in COVID-19. Study overall: Samples representing acute and convalescent COVID-19 were sourced from the United States, Italy and Spain. T cells, B-cell-depleted T cells, or PBMCs supplied cDNA or gDNA.

Germline CDR1 and CDR2: WNHNN and SYGVQD (reference sequence). This CDR3 is built from 15 residues. The ends were cut back, 8 bases at V and 6 bases at J, with 22 bases in the middle. Libraries were prepared by immunoSEQ multiplex PCR; TCRdb keeps only in-frame clonotypes and omits some of them. The table shows approximately 180,000 clones, with approximately 85% occurring only once. This chain connects TRBV10-1 to TRBJ1-1; the D gene is possibly TRBD1 (6 bases). This TCR was sampled from an elderly woman with acute or convalescent COVID-19. Sequencing input: peripheral blood. For the CDR3, the DNA is TGCGCCAGCTCTTCGACAACAGGGATGGAAGCTGAAGCTTTCTTT. Protein: CASSSTTGMEAEAFF.